This record concerns one T cell receptor (beta chain) sequence. The antigen remains unidentified. The time point was: late sampling 161 to 241 days after vaccination in a few convalescent patients. The data were obtained in a study of vaccination and CD4 T cells after COVID-19. Per germline, CDR1 MNHEY and CDR2 SVGAGI. V was trimmed by 0 bases and J by 1 base, leaving 9 bases between them. This CDR3 region has 15 residues. Study findings and constraints: Analysis of convalescent patients found that 304 of 307 vaccine-specific clones were spike mono-reactive.

MiXCR was run by TCRdb on the PCR reads, yielding one entry per CDR3 protein. This sample has about 29,000 distinct CDR3 sequences, with approximately 48% found just once. The chain has TRBV6-5 and TRBJ1-1; no definite D call. The source material was CD4+ T cells from blood, sampled about 7 months after SARS-CoV-2 vaccination. This TCR came from a human donor who had recovered from COVID-19. CDR3 bases: TGTGCCAGCAGTTACTCTATGTTCAAGAACACTGAAGCTTTCTTT. Translating it yields CASSYSMFKNTEAFF.